The clone carrying this T cell receptor (beta chain) was seen many times. Its antigen remains unknown. These data originate in a study of Graves' ophthalmopathy and Graves' hyperthyroidism. Study results and limitations: Separation of ophthalmopathy from stable hyperthyroidism was achieved by a 13-signature model, at roughly 88% sensitivity and 81.08% specificity.

Germline V lookup: CDR1 LGHDT, CDR2 YNNKEL (reference sequence). V gave up 0 bases and J gave up 7 bases, with 10 bases separating them. CDR3 length equals 13 residues. Scientists amplified the TCR beta CDR3 regions from RNA transcripts. First-round RT-PCR relied on HTBI primers, and a second-round multiplex PCR came next. Via MiXCR, TCRdb re-called the multiplex PCR reads, giving one row per CDR3 protein. The data contain over 500,000 distinct CDR3 sequences, around a fifth of them seen just once; the ten biggest clones take up roughly 6.9%. This receptor was identified in a woman aged 18-29 years with stable Graves' hyperthyroidism. Some clones in this sample may be carry-over from other donors' samples. The chain couples TRBV3-1 to TRBJ2-7; maybe TRBD1 (5 bases). The sequenced sample consisted of peripheral blood. The CDR3 bases are TGTGCCAGCAGCCAAGAGCGGTCAGGGGAGCAGTACTTC. Translation gives CASSQERSGEQYF.